Listed below are T cell receptor beta chains from one sample, sequenced in a study of cytomegalovirus exposure and HLA in healthy donors. Method: immunoSEQ multiplex PCR; TCRdb's copy keeps in-frame clones and lacks some. Here the sample spans under 200,000 clones, 60% to 80% being singletons. Sample: PBMCs. These receptors were obtained from a female donor in good health and CMV-seronegative. Each CDR3 is given with its conserved first and last residue. A D gene is named only where the DNA matches it firmly. A clone size is listed for some rows: how often the clone was seen (once, few, many), or a class if it is expanded.

clone_size,v_call,j_call,d_call,cdr3_aa,cdr3_nt
NA,TRBV5-1,TRBJ1-4,NA,CASSFGGGNEKLFF,TGCGCCAGCAGCTTCGGGGGGGGTAATGAAAAACTGTTTTTT
once,TRBV27,TRBJ2-3,NA,CASQGGARATDTQYF,TGTGCCAGTCAGGGCGGGGCTAGGGCCACAGATACGCAGTATTTT
NA,TRBV7-6,TRBJ2-5,NA,CASRKHWAGVETQYF,TGTGCCAGCAGAAAACACTGGGCAGGGGTAGAGACCCAGTACTTC
once,TRBV28,TRBJ2-3,TRBD2,CASSTSGESTDTQYF,TGTGCCAGCAGCACTAGCGGGGAAAGCACAGATACGCAGTATTTT
NA,TRBV9,TRBJ2-1,TRBD2,CASSVVAGERNEQFF,TGTGCCAGCAGCGTAGTAGCGGGAGAAAGAAATGAGCAGTTCTTC
NA,TRBV7-2,TRBJ1-1,NA,CASSLRQPRNTEAFF,TGTGCCAGCAGCTTGCGACAGCCTAGGAACACTGAAGCTTTCTTT
NA,TRBV29-1,TRBJ2-3,TRBD1,CSVEDGQGTDTQYF,TGCAGCGTTGAAGATGGACAGGGCACAGATACGCAGTATTTT
once,TRBV28,TRBJ1-6,NA,CASSAPGASPLHF,TGTGCCAGCAGTGCGCCTGGGGCCTCACCCCTCCACTTT
NA,TRBV7-2,TRBJ1-1,TRBD1,CASSQGARYTEAFF,TGTGCCAGCAGCCAGGGGGCTCGTTACACTGAAGCTTTCTTT
NA,TRBV6-5,TRBJ2-7,TRBD1,CASSFGGQGADEQYF,TGTGCCAGCAGCTTCGGCGGGCAGGGGGCGGACGAGCAGTACTTC
few,TRBV28,TRBJ1-2,NA,CASSWQGYGYTF,TGTGCCAGCAGTTGGCAGGGGTATGGCTACACCTTC
NA,TRBV9,TRBJ1-1,NA,CASSKEQGNTEAFF,TGTGCCAGCAGCAAAGAACAGGGGAACACTGAAGCTTTCTTT
NA,TRBV5-1,TRBJ2-3,NA,CASSPRMGPTDTQYF,TGCGCCAGCAGCCCCAGGATGGGGCCCACAGATACGCAGTATTTT
few,TRBV30,TRBJ1-3,NA,CAWSGPWAHTIYF,TGTGCCTGGAGTGGTCCTTGGGCCCACACCATATATTTT
NA,TRBV18,TRBJ2-7,TRBD1,CASSPDRGPYEQYF,TGTGCCAGCTCACCCGACAGGGGGCCCTACGAGCAGTACTTC
NA,TRBV7-3,TRBJ2-5,NA,CASSSRLGETQYF,TGTGCCAGCAGCTCGCGGTTGGGAGAGACCCAGTACTTC
NA,TRBV29-1,TRBJ2-1,TRBD2,CSAKGTSGNSYNEQFF,TGCAGCGCCAAGGGGACTAGCGGGAACTCCTACAATGAGCAGTTCTTC
NA,TRBV6-1,TRBJ2-7,TRBD2,CASRGLAGVFYEQYF,TGTGCCAGCAGGGGACTAGCGGGAGTTTTTTACGAGCAGTACTTC
NA,TRBV6-1,TRBJ1-2,TRBD1,CASSQVGTGSFGGYTF,TGTGCCAGCAGTCAAGTTGGGACAGGGAGCTTCGGGGGCTACACCTTC
few,TRBV5-1,TRBJ1-1,NA,CASSSTMNTEAFF,TGCGCCAGCAGCTCCACTATGAACACTGAAGCTTTCTTT
once,TRBV30,TRBJ1-5,TRBD1,CAWSSGTGNQPQHF,TGTGCCTGGAGCTCCGGGACAGGGAATCAGCCCCAGCATTTT
NA,TRBV30,TRBJ1-2,TRBD1,CAWNNRGPGYTF,TGTGCCTGGAACAACAGGGGACCCGGCTACACCTTC
few,TRBV7-9,TRBJ1-1,TRBD1,CASSSTGFAATEAFF,TGTGCCAGCAGCTCGACAGGGTTTGCGGCCACTGAAGCTTTCTTT
NA,TRBV18,TRBJ2-7,NA,CASSPKQGGGYYEQYF,TGTGCCAGCTCACCTAAACAGGGTGGGGGTTACTACGAGCAGTACTTC
NA,TRBV5-4,TRBJ2-1,TRBD2,CASSLDGRALFNEQFF,TGTGCCAGCAGCTTAGACGGGAGGGCCCTGTTCAATGAGCAGTTCTTC
NA,TRBV7-2,TRBJ2-7,TRBD2,CASSTWAGRTRNEQYF,TGTGCCAGCAGCACCTGGGCCGGGAGGACCCGGAACGAGCAGTACTTC
NA,TRBV2,TRBJ1-4,NA,CASSEGYSRLFF,TGTGCCAGCAGTGAAGGGTACTCGAGACTGTTTTTT
NA,TRBV7-6,TRBJ1-6,NA,CASSLGNRNSPLHF,TGTGCCAGCAGCTTAGGAAACAGAAATTCACCCCTCCACTTT
NA,TRBV9,TRBJ2-3,TRBD2,CASSPLPGTSGGATDTQYF,TGTGCCAGCAGCCCTCTCCCCGGGACTAGCGGGGGGGCCACAGATACGCAGTATTTT
NA,TRBV6-5,TRBJ2-3,NA,CASSFPGNTDTQYF,TGTGCCAGCAGTTTCCCAGGGAACACAGATACGCAGTATTTT
NA,TRBV11-2,TRBJ2-7,TRBD2,CASSFSGGPREQYF,TGTGCCAGCAGCTTCTCGGGAGGGCCGCGTGAGCAGTACTTC
few,TRBV9,TRBJ1-4,TRBD1,CASSLTGGSEKLFF,TGTGCCAGCAGTTTAACAGGGGGCTCTGAAAAACTGTTTTTT
few,TRBV4-3,TRBJ2-7,TRBD2,CASSQGQAGGYEQYF,TGCGCCAGCAGCCAAGGACAAGCGGGGGGGTACGAGCAGTACTTC
NA,TRBV2,TRBJ2-7,NA,CASSESSVNSYEQYF,TGTGCCAGCAGTGAATCGTCAGTAAACTCCTACGAGCAGTACTTC
NA,TRBV4-3,TRBJ1-3,NA,CASSQVPSDTIYF,TGCGCCAGCAGCCAAGTGCCTTCAGACACCATATATTTT
NA,TRBV7-9,TRBJ2-1,TRBD2,CASSLSGRAYEQFF,TGTGCCAGCAGCCTTAGCGGGAGGGCCTATGAGCAGTTCTTC
once,TRBV5-1,TRBJ2-7,TRBD1,CASSFQGATYEQYF,TGCGCCAGCAGTTTCCAGGGGGCAACCTACGAGCAGTACTTC
once,TRBV6-1,TRBJ1-1,NA,CASSYWGVNTEAFF,TGTGCCAGCTCCTACTGGGGGGTGAACACTGAAGCTTTCTTT
NA,TRBV2,TRBJ2-1,NA,CASRDPRSSYNEQFF,TGTGCCAGCAGAGACCCTAGGAGCTCCTACAATGAGCAGTTCTTC
NA,TRBV14,TRBJ1-6,NA,CASSQDMSQASNSPLHF,TGTGCCAGCAGCCAAGATATGTCCCAGGCGTCTAATTCACCCCTCCACTTT
few,TRBV7-9,TRBJ1-4,NA,CASSLSGEKLFF,TGTGCCAGCAGCTTATCAGGGGAAAAACTGTTTTTT
NA,TRBV28,TRBJ1-6,TRBD1,CASTLGDSFRNSPLHF,TGTGCCAGCACCCTCGGGGACAGCTTTCGGAATTCACCCCTCCACTTT
NA,TRBV7-2,TRBJ2-3,TRBD2,CASTGSVAGTDTQYF,TGTGCCAGCACCGGGTCGGTAGCGGGAACAGATACGCAGTATTTT
once,TRBV7-9,TRBJ1-3,NA,CASWRAGNTIYF,TGTGCCAGCTGGAGGGCTGGAAACACCATATATTTT
NA,TRBV5-1,TRBJ1-2,TRBD1,CASHTGGAGYGYTF,TGCGCCAGTCACACAGGGGGCGCGGGCTATGGCTACACCTTC
NA,TRBV5-1,TRBJ2-4,TRBD2,CASSPRLAGGNIQYF,TGCGCCAGCAGCCCGAGACTAGCGGGGGGGAACATTCAGTACTTC
NA,TRBV19,TRBJ2-7,TRBD1,CASRKISGQGHSYEQYF,TGTGCCAGTAGGAAAATCTCGGGACAGGGCCACTCCTACGAGCAGTACTTC
NA,TRBV28,TRBJ1-6,NA,CASGDLHF,TGTGCCTCAGGGGATCTCCACTTT
NA,TRBV27,TRBJ1-2,NA,CASSLSIKGVLNYGYTF,TGTGCCAGCAGTTTATCGATAAAGGGAGTCCTCAACTATGGCTACACCTTC
NA,TRBV23-1,TRBJ2-3,TRBD2,CASSRATSDLTDTQYF,TGCGCCAGCAGCCGCGCGACTAGCGACCTCACAGATACGCAGTATTTT